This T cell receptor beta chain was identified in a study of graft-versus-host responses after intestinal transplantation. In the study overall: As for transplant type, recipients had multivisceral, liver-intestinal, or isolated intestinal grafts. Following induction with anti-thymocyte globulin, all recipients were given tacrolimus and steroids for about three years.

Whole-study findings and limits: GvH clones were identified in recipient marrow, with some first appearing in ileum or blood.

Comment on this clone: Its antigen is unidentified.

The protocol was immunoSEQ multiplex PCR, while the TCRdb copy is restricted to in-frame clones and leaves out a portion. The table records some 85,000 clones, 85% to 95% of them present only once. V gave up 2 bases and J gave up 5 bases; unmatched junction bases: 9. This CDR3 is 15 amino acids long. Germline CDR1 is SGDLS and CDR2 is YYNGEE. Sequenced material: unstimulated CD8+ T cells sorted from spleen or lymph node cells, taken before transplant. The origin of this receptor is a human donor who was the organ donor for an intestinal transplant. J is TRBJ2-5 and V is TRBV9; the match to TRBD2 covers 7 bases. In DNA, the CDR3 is TGTGCCAGCAGCGTTTCCGAGCGGGGCAAGGAGACCCAGTACTTC. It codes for CASSVSERGKETQYF.